The present entry profiles one T cell receptor beta chain with its context. Its antigen specificity is not known. There are no base qualities to consult, and no much larger clone falls within one base. This entry belongs to a study of post-analysis software for immune sequencing data (dated by TCRdb to the mid-2010s). About the study as a whole: Relapsing-remitting, secondary progressive and progressive-relapsing multiple sclerosis were recorded as disease courses, and subtype annotation was lacking for some patients. Patient repertoires were compared against 10 to 12 previously published healthy control repertoires from donors aged roughly 6 to 26 years. A subset of samples was prepared in parallel using single-end sample barcoding, then pooled and co-amplified after Illumina adapter ligation. Summary of the overall study and its limitations: Significantly lower normalized Chao1 diversity was found in multiple sclerosis patients than in controls, suggesting substantial peripheral T-cell clonal expansion. Direct clustering with F measure showed strong co-clustering of samples prepared in the same batch, prompting a batch-effect correction. Significantly higher frequencies in patients than in controls were found for five or six TRBV segments, including TRBV5-6, TRBV5-1 and TRBV20-1. The control group was slightly older than the multiple sclerosis patient group.

Preparation of the library involved PCR. Sequencing instrument: Illumina HiSeq 2500. To reduce PCR and sequencing biases, unique molecular identifiers were incorporated into the TCR beta cDNA libraries. Every 1 to 10 million input T cells yielded 500,000 or so cDNA molecules, meaning each molecule approximated one T cell. Patient libraries were prepared and sequenced with the same protocol used for the earlier healthy control dataset. Within a given batch, samples were prepared together, multiplexed and sequenced on the same HiSeq lane. As for how the authors treated the data: Raw barcoded reads were processed with MIGEC, and single-read molecular identifier groups were discarded before consensus assembly and CDR3 extraction. VDJtools was used for post-analysis of the clonotype tables, and diversity was normalized by down-sampling every dataset to the size of the smallest sample. Repertoire overlap clustering matched CDR3 amino acid but not nucleotide sequences to correct batch-related cross-sample contamination. The raw public data were reprocessed by TCRdb itself: fastp quality trimming at Q25, MiXCR clonotype calling, in-frame beta chains only. Duplicate CDR3 protein sequences are folded into a single record with the most common DNA and genes. These V and J calls are TCRdb output, not the study's own analysis. The sample table records 450,000 or so distinct CDR3 sequences; roughly 45% of these occur just once. Together, the top ten hold about 12% of the sample.

CDR1 MNHNY and CDR2 SVGAGI were looked up in the germline V gene (reference sequence). The CDR3 holds 15 amino acids from the cysteine to the phenylalanine. Only the CDR3 DNA is retained, 45 bases long and in frame from the first base. V drops 7 bases and J drops 2 bases, leaving 17 bases in between. TCR beta repertoires were profiled from peripheral blood of roughly 13 young patients with multiple sclerosis to demonstrate the VDJtools post-analysis software. Multiple sclerosis patients were children and adolescents aged roughly 6 to 16 years. The receptor was derived from a girl under 18 with multiple sclerosis. The sample was blood. The rearrangement joined TRBV6-6 to TRBJ1-1, with the D gene call left open. The nucleotides read TGTGCCAGCAACCCAGGACCCCGGGTCAACACTGAAGCTTTCTTT. This sequence encodes CASNPGPRVNTEAFF.